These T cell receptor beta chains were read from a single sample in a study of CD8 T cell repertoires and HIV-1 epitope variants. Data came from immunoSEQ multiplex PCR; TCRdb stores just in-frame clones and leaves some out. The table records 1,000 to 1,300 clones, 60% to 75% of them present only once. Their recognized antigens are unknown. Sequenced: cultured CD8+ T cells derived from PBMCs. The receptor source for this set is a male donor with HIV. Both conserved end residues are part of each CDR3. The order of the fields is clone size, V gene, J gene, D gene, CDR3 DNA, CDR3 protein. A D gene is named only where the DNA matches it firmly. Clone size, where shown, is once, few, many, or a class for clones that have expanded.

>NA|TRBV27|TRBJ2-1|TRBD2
TGTGCCAGCGGTTCTAGTAGCGGGAGACGCAATGAGCAGTTCTTC
CASGSSSGRRNEQFF
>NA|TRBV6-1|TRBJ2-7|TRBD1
TGTGCCAGCAGCCAACCGGGACAGGGGGCCGGCGAGCAGTACTTC
CASSQPGQGAGEQYF
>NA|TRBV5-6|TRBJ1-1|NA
TGTGCCAGCAGCTTTGGGAACTCCCCTGAAGCTTTCTTT
CASSFGNSPEAFF
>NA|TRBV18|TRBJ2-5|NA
TGTGCCAGCTCACCCCGACAGGCCTTCCAAGAGACCCAGTACTTC
CASSPRQAFQETQYF
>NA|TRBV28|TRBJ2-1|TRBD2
TGTGCCAGCAGTTCCCGACTAGCGGGAGACGATGAGCAGTTCTTC
CASSSRLAGDDEQFF
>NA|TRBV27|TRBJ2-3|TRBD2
TGTGCCAGCACCCCGACCACGACTAGCGGGCGTAGCACAGATACGCAGTATTTT
CASTPTTTSGRSTDTQYF
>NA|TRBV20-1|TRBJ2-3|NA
TGCAGTGCTATTATTCTAGATACGCAGTATTTT
CSAIILDTQYF
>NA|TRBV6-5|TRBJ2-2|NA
TGTGCCAGCAGTTACTCCGCGGAGTCCGGGGAGCTGTTTTTT
CASSYSAESGELFF
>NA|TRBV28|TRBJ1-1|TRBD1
TGTGCCAGCAGGTGGACAGGGCCCACTGAAGCTTTCTTT
CASRWTGPTEAFF
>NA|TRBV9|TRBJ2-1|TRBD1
TGTGCCAGCAGCCCGTGGACAGGGGGCAATGAGCAGTTCTTC
CASSPWTGGNEQFF
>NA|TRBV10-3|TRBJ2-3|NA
TGTGCCATCAGTGAGAGGGCCGCAGATACGCAGTATTTT
CAISERAADTQYF
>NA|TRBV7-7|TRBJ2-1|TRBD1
TGTGCTAGCAGCCCGGGACAGCTCTCCTACAATGAGCAGTTCTTC
CASSPGQLSYNEQFF
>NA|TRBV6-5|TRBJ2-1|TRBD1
TGTGCCAGCAGGATCGGGACAGGGGCCTACAATGAGCAGTTCTTC
CASRIGTGAYNEQFF
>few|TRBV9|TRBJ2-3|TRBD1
TGTGCCAGCAGCGCCATACAGGGGCCTCCCTTCACAGATACGCAGTATTTT
CASSAIQGPPFTDTQYF
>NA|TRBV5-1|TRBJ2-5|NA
TGCGCCAGCAGCTTGGAGGGGCAGGGGACCCAGTACTTC
CASSLEGQGTQYF
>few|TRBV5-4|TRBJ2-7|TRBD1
TGTGCCAGCAGCCTTGGGACAGGGGGGTGGCAGTACTTC
CASSLGTGGWQYF
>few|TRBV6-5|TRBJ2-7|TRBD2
TGTGCCAGCAGTGCGGGGACTATCGAGCAGTACTTC
CASSAGTIEQYF
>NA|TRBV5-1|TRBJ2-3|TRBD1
TGCGCCAGCAGCTTGGAGACAGGGGGCAACACAGATACGCAGTATTTT
CASSLETGGNTDTQYF
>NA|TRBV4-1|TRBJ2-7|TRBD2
TGCGCCAGCAGCCAACTAGCGGGAGACCACGAGCAGTACTTC
CASSQLAGDHEQYF
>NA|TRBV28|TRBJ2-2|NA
TGTGCCAGCAGTTTCGGGGGGAACACCGGGGAGCTGTTTTTT
CASSFGGNTGELFF
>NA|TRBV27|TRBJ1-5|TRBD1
TGTGCCAGCAGTCTAAGGGGGCCACAGCCCCAGCATTTT
CASSLRGPQPQHF
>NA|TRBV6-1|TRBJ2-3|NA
TGTGCCAGCAGTGCGGGGGCGCGCACAGATACGCAGTATTTT
CASSAGARTDTQYF
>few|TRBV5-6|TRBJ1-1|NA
TGTGCCAGCAGGGAGCAAGGGGGTACTGAAGCTTTCTTT
CASREQGGTEAFF
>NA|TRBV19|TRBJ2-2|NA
TGTGCCAGTGGGTGGGGCCCCGGGGAGCTGTTTTTT
CASGWGPGELFF
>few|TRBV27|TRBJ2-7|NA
TGTGCCAGCAGTTTATCACAGGGAACCCTCTCCTACGAGCAGTACTTC
CASSLSQGTLSYEQYF
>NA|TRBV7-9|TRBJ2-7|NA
TGTGCCAGCAGCCCCAGGTACTCATCCTACGAGCAGTACTTC
CASSPRYSSYEQYF
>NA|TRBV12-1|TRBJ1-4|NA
TGTGCCAGCAGCTTTGGCGGACCGAACCCAGCAACTAATGAAAAACTGTTTTTT
CASSFGGPNPATNEKLFF
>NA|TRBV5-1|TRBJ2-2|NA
TGCGCCAGCAGCTTAGACGCGAACACCGGGGAGCTGTTTTTT
CASSLDANTGELFF
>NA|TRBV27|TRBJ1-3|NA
TGTGCCAGCAGTTCCAACATACAGCGCCTGAGCTCTGGAAACACCATATATTTT
CASSSNIQRLSSGNTIYF
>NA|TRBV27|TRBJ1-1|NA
TGTGCCAGCAGTTTAGGGGGAGGGACTGAAGCTTTCTTT
CASSLGGGTEAFF
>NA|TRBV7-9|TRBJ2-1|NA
TGTGCCAGCAGCCAAGGACCGGCAACCTCATGGAATGAGCAGTTCTTC
CASSQGPATSWNEQFF
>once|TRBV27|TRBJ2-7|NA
TGTGCCAGCCTCGAAGGACCAGGACCACTCTACGAGCAGTACTTC
CASLEGPGPLYEQYF
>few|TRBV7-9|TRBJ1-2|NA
TGTGCCAGCAGCCACGCCGGAGTGGTTGGGCAAGATGGCTACACCTTC
CASSHAGVVGQDGYTF
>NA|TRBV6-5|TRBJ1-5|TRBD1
TGTGCCACATCAGGGGGCGTTCGCAATCAGCCCCAGCATTTT
CATSGGVRNQPQHF
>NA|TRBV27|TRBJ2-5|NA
TGTGCCAGCAGCGCCGCGGCCCAGTACTTC
CASSAAAQYF
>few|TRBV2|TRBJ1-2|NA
TGTGCCAGCAGTGAACGGGGGTATTCCGTAGAGGGCTACACCTTC
CASSERGYSVEGYTF
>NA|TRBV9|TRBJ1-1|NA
TGTGCCAGCAGCCCAACAACAGGAATTGAAGCTTTCTTT
CASSPTTGIEAFF
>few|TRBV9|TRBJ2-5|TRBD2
TGTGCCAGCAGCGGCCGGGACTATGAGCGGCAGACCCAGTACTTC
CASSGRDYERQTQYF
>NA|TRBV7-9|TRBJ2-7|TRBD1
TGTGCCAGCACCACTTGGGACAGATACGAGCAGTACTTC
CASTTWDRYEQYF
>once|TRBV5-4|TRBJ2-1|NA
TGTGCCAGCAGCGGTAGCTCCTACAATGAGCAGTTCTTC
CASSGSSYNEQFF
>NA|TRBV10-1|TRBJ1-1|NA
TGCGCCAGCAGGGGGGCGAGGCGGGCTTTCTTT
CASRGARRAFF
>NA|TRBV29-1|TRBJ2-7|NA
TGCAGCGTTGAAGAGGAAACACGATATTCCTACGAGCAGTACTTC
CSVEEETRYSYEQYF
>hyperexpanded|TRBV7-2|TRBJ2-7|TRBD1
TGTGCCAGCAGCTTGGGACAGTACCTTCGTGAGCAGTACTTC
CASSLGQYLREQYF
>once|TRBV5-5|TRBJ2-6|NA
TGTGCCAGCAGCACCTCTGGGGCCAACGTCCTGACTTTC
CASSTSGANVLTF
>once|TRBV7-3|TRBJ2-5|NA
TGTGCCAGCAGCTTAGACGGGGTCAGGGGAGAGACCCAGTACTTC
CASSLDGVRGETQYF
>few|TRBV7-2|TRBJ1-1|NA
TGTGCCAGCAGCTTGGGTAACCCTGAAGCTTTCTTT
CASSLGNPEAFF
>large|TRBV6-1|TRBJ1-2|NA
TGTGCCAGCAGTGAACTTCCACAAGACCTAGACTATGGCTACACCTTC
CASSELPQDLDYGYTF
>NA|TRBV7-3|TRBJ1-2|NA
TGTGCCAGCAGCGATGGGGGAGGGGATCAGGGTAGAGGCTACACCTTC
CASSDGGGDQGRGYTF
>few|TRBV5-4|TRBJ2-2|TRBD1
TGTGCCAGCAGCTTGTCGGACAGGGGGACCGGGGAGCTGTTTTTT
CASSLSDRGTGELFF
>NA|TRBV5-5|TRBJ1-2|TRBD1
TGTGCCAGCAGCTCGGACAGGGGGCGGTATGGCTACACCTTC
CASSSDRGRYGYTF